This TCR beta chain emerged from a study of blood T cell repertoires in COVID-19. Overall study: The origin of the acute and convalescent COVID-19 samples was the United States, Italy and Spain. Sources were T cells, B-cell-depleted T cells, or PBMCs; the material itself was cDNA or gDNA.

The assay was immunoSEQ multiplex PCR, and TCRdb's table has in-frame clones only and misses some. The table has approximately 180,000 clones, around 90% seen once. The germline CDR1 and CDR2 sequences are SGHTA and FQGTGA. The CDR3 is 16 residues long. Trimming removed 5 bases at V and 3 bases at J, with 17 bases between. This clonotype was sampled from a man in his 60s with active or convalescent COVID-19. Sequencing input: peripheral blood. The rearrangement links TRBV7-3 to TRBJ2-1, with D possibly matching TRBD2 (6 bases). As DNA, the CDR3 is TGTGCCAGCAGCCCCTCCCGGGACTTACTCTACAATGAGCAGTTCTTC. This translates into CASSPSRDLLYNEQFF.